This T cell receptor (beta chain) was sequenced during a study of cytomegalovirus exposure and HLA in healthy donors. Findings of the study overall: DRB1 had the most TCR associations and HLA-C the fewest, a later analysis found, with rates varying by HLA locus. There were some V segments, including TRBV6-2 and TRBV6-3, excluded as indistinguishable. The study listed around 150 cytomegalovirus-associated TCR beta chains.

The PCR made use of 60 Vbeta and 13 Jbeta primers. The repertoire was sequenced with immunoSEQ multiplex PCR; TCRdb's copy has only in-frame clones and lacks some. Counted here are around 150,000 clones, about 68% occurring once; the ten biggest clones make up 1.5% to 2%. It was healthy bone marrow donors who served as donors. In the case of this clone: Its target is not known.

Trimming took 1 base from V and 7 from J; bases not matched to a gene: 8. CDR3 length equals 16 residues. Germline V gene sequence: CDR1 SQVTM, CDR2 ANQGSEA. This receptor was taken from a human donor in good health. Sequencing was done on a sample of PBMCs. V is TRBV29-1 and J is TRBJ2-1; TRBD2 matches at 12 bases. The CDR3 bases are TGCAGCGTTGAAGGTTCTAGCGGGAGGGGACTTAATGAGCAGTTCTTC. Its translation is CSVEGSSGRGLNEQFF.